The present T cell receptor (beta chain) was sequenced within a study of blood T cell repertoires in COVID-19. Overall study context: Sites across the United States, Italy and Spain contributed samples from acute and convalescent COVID-19.

Germline V gene data show CDR1 as SGDLS and CDR2 as YYNGEE. The V end lost 5 bases, the J end lost 7 bases, and 15 bases lay between the germline ends. CDR3 size: 14 residues. Authors' methods: It was from reference gene primer amplification that nucleated cell counts were estimated. This table comes from immunoSEQ multiplex PCR, and its TCRdb copy is limited to in-frame clones, with some not included. V and J calls and clone size follow that table, whereas D and trimming were derived from the DNA. The table lists about 210,000 clones, 92% of them singletons. The TCR sequence derives from a man between 25 and 39 years old with acute or convalescent COVID-19. The chain recombines TRBV9 with TRBJ1-4, with D possibly TRBD1 on 6 matching bases. Material: peripheral blood. CDR3 sequence reads: CASRPGGEGEKLFF. CDR3 DNA sequence: TGTGCCAGCAGACCGGGGGGCGAGGGTGAAAAACTGTTTTTT.